Detailed here is one T cell receptor beta chain. These data come from a study of blood T cell repertoires in COVID-19. Study-wide background: Samples representing acute and convalescent COVID-19 were sourced from the United States, Italy and Spain. In each case, the material was cDNA or gDNA derived from T cells, B-cell-depleted T cells, or PBMCs.

Authors' analysis steps: The assay estimated nucleated cells by amplifying reference gene primers. Clones were read by immunoSEQ multiplex PCR, and TCRdb kept only the in-frame ones, dropping some. D and trimming come from the DNA, and the V and J calls and clone size come from that table. The sample lists fewer than 300,000 clones; around 87% were seen once. This receptor was obtained from a woman aged 45 to 65 with acute or convalescent COVID-19. The specimen sequenced was peripheral blood.

Written as DNA, the CDR3 is TGTGCCAGCAGCTTGGTAATAGGGGGAGATGAAAAACTGTTTTTT. Protein product: CASSLVIGGDEKLFF. The rearrangement joins TRBV7-9 to TRBJ1-4; maybe TRBD1 (6 bases). The CDR3 extends over 15 amino acids. Germline CDR1 SEHNR, CDR2 FQNEAQ (reference sequence). Deletions cut 3 bases from V and 6 bases from J, with 14 bases between.